The clone carrying this TCR beta chain came up many times. The antigen is not known. Individual cDNA molecules carried attached unique molecular identifiers. TCRdb passed the 5' RACE reads through MiXCR, listing each CDR3 protein once. The sample shows about 57,000 distinct CDR3 sequences, 10% to 15% of them seen only once. These data originate in a study of early T cells in non-severe SARS-CoV-2 infection. Study-level background: Bulk RNA taken from unsorted whole blood was sequenced, leaving chains unpaired. Regarding the study as a whole: VDJdb matching skewed toward anti-spike CD8 responses, missing private and CD4 specificities.

The V end lost 4 bases, the J end lost 1 base, and 19 bases lay between the germline ends. The CDR3 is made up of 18 amino acids. Germline V gives CDR1 SGHAT, CDR2 FQNNGV. This chain links TRBV11-2 with TRBJ2-2; D remains unclear. This clonotype was obtained from an adult who was a healthcare worker with PCR-confirmed SARS-CoV-2 infection or an uninfected control (not recorded which). Sequencing input: whole blood. This CDR3 is CASSSHPGWKWNTGELFF. Here the CDR3 DNA reads TGTGCCAGCAGCTCCCACCCCGGGTGGAAGTGGAACACCGGGGAGCTGTTTTTT.